This T cell receptor beta chain was recovered during a study of early T cells in non-severe SARS-CoV-2 infection. This CDR3 has 14 amino acids. Germline-derived CDR1 and CDR2 are SGHTA and FQGNSA. V lost 1 base, J lost 6 bases, and 4 bases stayed unmatched. TCRdb re-called the 5' RACE reads through MiXCR, storing one row per CDR3 protein. The sample includes 75,000 to 100,000 distinct CDR3 sequences, 14% to 15% of them seen just once. The sequenced material came from whole blood. This chain connects TRBV7-2 to TRBJ2-3, with TRBD2 identical over 7 bases. The TCR comes from an adult who was a healthcare worker with PCR-confirmed SARS-CoV-2 infection or an uninfected control (not recorded which). Written as DNA, the CDR3 is TGTGCCAGCAGCTTAGTGGGAGGGGACGATACGCAGTATTTT. This translates into CASSLVGGDDTQYF. Complete variable domain (other parts from reference TRBV7-2 and TRBJ2-3): GAGVSQSPSNKVTEKGKDVELRCDPISGHTALYWYRQSLGQGLEFLIYFQGNSAPDKSGLPSDRFSAERTGGSVSTLTIQRTQQEDSAVYLCASSLVGGDDTQYFGPGTRLTVL.